Presented here are 26 T cell receptor beta chains from one specimen sequenced in a study of human T cells and chemical hapten exposure. TCRdb re-analysed the RACE reads in MiXCR, keeping a single row per CDR3 protein. The sample lists some 74,000 distinct CDR3 sequences, 10% to 15% seen once, with under 6% in the top ten. Time point of the sample: patch test 3, about 24 weeks after DPC sensitization. Regarding treatment: therapeutic diphenylcyclopropenone sensitization with weekly scalp DPC. The material was whole blood, obtained in connection with sensitization to the hapten diphenylcyclopropenone (DPC). All receptors come from a woman in her 50s with alopecia areata. Some clones in this sample may be carry-over from other donors' samples.

This clonotype was found a few times. This chain connects TRBV18 to TRBJ2-7, with D possibly matching TRBD1 (5 bases). The V end lost 6 bases, the J end lost 6 bases, and 12 bases lay between the germline ends. Germline loops: CDR1 KGHSH, CDR2 LQKENI. The CDR3 loop spans 12 amino acids. CDR3 sequence reads: CASSPFQGEQYF. CDR3 DNA sequence: TGTGCCAGCTCGCCATTCCAGGGCGAGCAGTACTTC.

The rearrangement joins TRBV5-6 to TRBJ2-7; 7 bases are a match to TRBD2. The CDR3 loop spans 15 amino acids. J lost 7 bases, V lost 1 base, and 11 bases had no gene match. Germline lookup yields CDR1 SGHDT and CDR2 YYEEEE. Written as DNA, the CDR3 is TGTGCCAGCAGCTTGTGGGCGGGAGCCCTAGGTGAGCAGTACTTC. As protein: CASSLWAGALGEQYF. Drawing the rest from reference TRBV5-6 and TRBJ2-7, the complete variable domain is DAGVTQSPTHLIKTRGQQVTLRCSPKSGHDTVSWYQQALGQGPQFIFQYYEEEERQRGNFPDRFSGHQFPNYSSELNVNALLLGDSALYLCASSLWAGALGEQYFGPGTRLTVT.

This clonotype was counted ten times or more. The chain recombines TRBV29-1 with TRBJ1-2, with 7 bases that match TRBD1. The CDR3 consists of 12 residues. Germline assignment: CDR1 SQVTM and CDR2 ANQGSEA. The J segment lost 8 bases and the V segment lost 7 bases, leaving 10 bases of the junction unmatched. The CDR3: CSANRGEGGYTF. The CDR3 DNA reads as TGCAGCGCTAACAGGGGAGAGGGCGGCTACACCTTC.

This CDR3 reads CASSYPGGGNEQFF. CDR3 DNA sequence: TGTGCCAGCAGTTACCCGGGAGGGGGCAATGAGCAGTTCTTC. The rearrangement links TRBV6-2 or TRBV6-3 to TRBJ2-1; 8 positions match TRBD2. This CDR3 comprises 14 residues. The V segment lost 2 bases and the J segment 6 bases; nucleotides outside the gene matches: 3. Per germline, CDR1 MNHEY and CDR2 SVGEGT.

In this sample, this clonotype turned up many times. The chain uses TRBV18 and TRBJ2-1; D possibly matches TRBD1 or TRBD2 (5 bases each). Trimming shortened V by 5 bases and J by 9 bases, and 17 bases separated the two germline ends. The CDR3 is 14 amino acids. In germline, CDR1 is KGHSH, CDR2 LQKENI. In nucleotides, the CDR3 is TGTGCCAGCTCATACGCGGTCGAGGGGCCTGAGCAGTTCTTC. As protein: CASSYAVEGPEQFF.

This clonotype showed up many times. The chain joins TRBV28 to TRBJ2-6, with D hard to call. Germline values: CDR1 MDHEN, CDR2 SYDVKM. V lost 6 bases and J lost 0, with 3 bases in between. This CDR3 has 13 amino acids. CDR3 nucleotide sequence: TGTGCCAGCAGGTTCTCTGGGGCCAACGTCCTGACTTTC. Translating gives CASRFSGANVLTF.

In nucleotides, the CDR3 is TGTGCCAGCAGACTATTGGGACAGATGAATGAAAAACTGTTTTTT. Amino acids: CASRLLGQMNEKLFF. The chain is built from TRBV2 and TRBJ1-4; 7 bases fit TRBD1. Germline assignment: CDR1 SNHLY and CDR2 FYNNEI. CDR3 size: 15 residues. V lost 6 bases, J lost 5 bases, and 9 bases stayed unmatched.

This clonotype appeared a few times. V is TRBV20-1 and J is TRBJ2-7; a possible D gene is TRBD2 (5 bases). The V gene's germline CDR1 is DFQATT and CDR2 SNEGSKA (reference sequence). V lost 1 base and J 4 bases, leaving 11 bases between the germline ends. The CDR3 consists of 13 residues. CDR3: CSARGPSGYEQYF. The CDR3 region has the DNA TGCAGTGCTAGAGGGCCATCGGGGTACGAGCAGTACTTC.

This clonotype was detected only a few times. The gene calls are TRBV20-1 and TRBJ2-2; D remains unclear. CDR3 size: 13 residues. Trimming took off 0 bases at V and 0 bases at J, with 2 bases between the two ends. Germline loops: CDR1 DFQATT, CDR2 SNEGSKA (reference sequence). The CDR3 nucleotides read TGCAGTGCTAGAGATCCGAACACCGGGGAGCTGTTTTTT. Translation: CSARDPNTGELFF.

J is TRBJ2-7 and V is TRBV27, with D possibly being TRBD1 (5 bases). The CDR3 consists of 13 residues. Germline CDR1 MNHEY, CDR2 SMNVEV (reference sequence). V lost 7 bases, J lost 0 bases, and 10 bases lay in between. CDR3 nucleotide sequence: TGTGCCAGCACCTCAAGGGGCTCCTACGAGCAGTACTTC. Amino acids: CASTSRGSYEQYF.

This clonotype was counted a few times. The chain links TRBV5-1 to TRBJ2-7; D might be TRBD1 or TRBD2, each matching 5 bases. Germline CDR1 reads SGHRS; CDR2 reads YFSETQ. Trimming pared 4 bases from V and 2 bases from J, leaving 13 bases between. This CDR3 has 14 residues. The CDR3 DNA reads as TGCGCCAGCAGCGCACGGGACGGACCCTACGAGCAGTACTTC. Translated: CASSARDGPYEQYF.

This clonotype was seen at least ten times. The rearrangement links TRBV6-5 to TRBJ1-1, with D unresolved. Trimming shortened V by 0 bases and J by 0 bases, and 11 bases separated the two germline ends. The CDR3 spans 16 residues. CDR1 is MNHEY, CDR2 SVGAGI, per germline. This chain's CDR3 is CASSYSRLTMNTEAFF. The CDR3 DNA sequence: TGTGCCAGCAGTTACTCGCGTTTAACCATGAACACTGAAGCTTTCTTT.

This clonotype was counted ten times or more. The rearrangement uses TRBV12-5 and TRBJ2-1; D not resolved. Germline V lookup: CDR1 LGHNT, CDR2 FRNRAP. The CDR3 totals 12 residues. V dropped 5 bases and J dropped 4 bases, with 6 bases sitting between them. CDR3 residues: CASGPTYNEQFF. For the CDR3, the DNA is TGTGCTAGTGGTCCGACTTACAATGAGCAGTTCTTC.

Points on this clonotype: A clone one base away is much larger, so this may be a read error. The chain links TRBV18 to TRBJ1-1; 10 bases align to TRBD1. The CDR3 consists of 14 residues. Trimming cost V 8 bases and J 3 bases; bases outside gene matches: 6. Germline V gene data show CDR1 as KGHSH and CDR2 as LQKENI. The CDR3 sequence is CASVDRGEDTEAFF. The DNA for the CDR3 is TGTGCCAGCGTGGACAGGGGGGAGGACACTGAAGCTTTCTTT.

This clonotype occurred a few times. The V call is TRBV6-5, the J call TRBJ1-5, with D hard to call. Germline assignment: CDR1 MNHEY and CDR2 SVGAGI. Trimming removed 0 bases at V and 8 bases at J, with 14 bases between. The CDR3 is made up of 15 amino acids. CDR3 region: CASSYSGPGHEPQHF. The CDR3 region has the DNA TGTGCCAGCAGTTACTCAGGACCCGGGCACGAGCCCCAGCATTTT.

As regards this clonotype: Compared with germline, one end of the junction differs, possibly owing to a read error. The V and J genes are TRBV29-1 and TRBJ2-1; D is perhaps TRBD1 (6 bases). The V gene's germline CDR1 is SQVTM and CDR2 ANQGSEA. The CDR3 is made up of 12 amino acids. DNA for the CDR3: TGCAGCGTGTTTTACAGGGAGAATGAGCCGTTCTTC. Translating gives CSVFYRENEPFF.

This clonotype was detected a few times. The rearrangement links TRBV18 to TRBJ2-5; 11 bases map to TRBD1. In germline, CDR1 is KGHSH, CDR2 LQKENI. Unmatched junction bases numbered 4, after V lost 2 bases and J lost 5 bases. This CDR3 comprises 15 residues. The DNA of the CDR3 is TGTGCCAGCTCACCAGGGACAGGGGGTCTGGAGACCCAGTACTTC. Protein: CASSPGTGGLETQYF.

This clonotype was picked up many times. V and J are TRBV5-6 and TRBJ2-2; D uncertain. The germline gives CDR1 SGHDT, CDR2 YYEEEE. Trimming left V 0 bases short and J 5 bases short, with 11 bases between. The CDR3 is 15 amino acids. CDR3 amino acids: CASSLGGVGTGELFF. As DNA, the CDR3 is TGTGCCAGCAGCTTGGGAGGAGTCGGAACCGGGGAGCTGTTTTTT.

There are a few counts of this clonotype. The V and J genes are TRBV5-1 and TRBJ2-1, with TRBD2 as a possible D gene (5 bases). Deletions cut 0 bases from V and 1 base from J, with 11 bases between. This CDR3 contains 16 residues. CDR1 and CDR2 (germline): SGHRS, YFSETQ. In nucleotides, the CDR3 is TGCGCCAGCAGCTTGGGGTACAGAGGGTCCTACAATGAGCAGTTCTTC. This translates into CASSLGYRGSYNEQFF.

This clonotype has only a few counts. V usage is TRBV18 and J usage is TRBJ1-1; 8 bases fit TRBD1. The CDR3 is made up of 15 amino acids. With V trimmed by 2 bases and J by 1 base, 3 bases remained unmatched. The germline V gene has CDR1 KGHSH and CDR2 LQKENI. The CDR3 protein is CASSPVGQGNTEAFF. Written as DNA, the CDR3 is TGTGCCAGCTCACCAGTAGGACAGGGGAACACTGAAGCTTTCTTT.

The sample holds a few counts of this clonotype. The chain links TRBV7-9 to TRBJ2-7, with 8 bases matching TRBD1. Germline loops: CDR1 SEHNR, CDR2 FQNEAQ (reference sequence). The junction had 6 bases not matched to a gene; V was cut back by 6 bases and J by 2 bases. There are 14 residues in the CDR3. The CDR3 region is CASSIAGGAYEQYF. CDR3 sequence (DNA): TGTGCCAGCAGTATTGCAGGGGGCGCCTACGAGCAGTACTTC.

This clonotype was detected many times. The gene calls are TRBV4-2 and TRBJ2-1; D not resolved. There are 14 residues in the CDR3. Germline loops: CDR1 LGHNA, CDR2 YNFKEQ. Trimming shortened V by 0 bases and J by 9 bases, and 12 bases separated the two germline ends. The CDR3 DNA reads TGTGCCAGCAGCCAAGAGGAAGCCCTCCTTGAGCAGTTCTTC. Amino acid sequence: CASSQEEALLEQFF.

This clonotype came up a few times. The J gene is TRBJ2-1, the V gene TRBV11-2, with D possibly being TRBD1 (6 bases). The CDR3 has 16 residues. The V and J ends lost 3 bases and 3 bases respectively, with 15 bases between them. CDR1 is SGHAT and CDR2 is FQNNGV in the germline V gene. The CDR3 region is CASSFFSGTFYNEQFF. DNA for the CDR3: TGTGCCAGCAGCTTTTTCTCCGGGACATTCTACAATGAGCAGTTCTTC.

This clonotype was picked up a small number of times. The chain joins TRBV6-2 or TRBV6-3 to TRBJ1-5; D is possibly TRBD1 (5 bases). V dropped 5 bases and J dropped 0 bases, with 8 bases sitting between them. Germline CDR1 MNHEY, CDR2 SVGEGT. CDR3 size: 14 residues. The CDR3 region has the DNA TGTGCCAGCAGTCAGGGCTATAGCAATCAGCCCCAGCATTTT. It codes for CASSQGYSNQPQHF.

This clonotype was seen a few times. The rearrangement uses TRBV6-5 and TRBJ2-3, with 9 bases identical to TRBD2. This CDR3 has 14 residues. After removal of 8 bases from V and 2 bases from J, the junction contained 5 bases not matched to a gene. CDR1 is MNHEY and CDR2 is SVGAGI in the germline V gene. CDR3 sequence: CASASGRNTDTQYF. CDR3 in DNA: TGTGCCAGCGCCAGCGGGAGGAACACAGATACGCAGTATTTT.

The genes are TRBV7-2 and TRBJ2-7; 9 bases are shared with TRBD1. The CDR3 runs to 14 residues. Germline CDR1 is SGHTA and CDR2 is FQGNSA. Trimming cost V 5 bases and J 5 bases; bases outside gene matches: 7. CDR3 DNA sequence: TGTGCCAGCAGCCCCGGGACAGGGTACCACGAGCAGTACTTC. It encodes CASSPGTGYHEQYF.